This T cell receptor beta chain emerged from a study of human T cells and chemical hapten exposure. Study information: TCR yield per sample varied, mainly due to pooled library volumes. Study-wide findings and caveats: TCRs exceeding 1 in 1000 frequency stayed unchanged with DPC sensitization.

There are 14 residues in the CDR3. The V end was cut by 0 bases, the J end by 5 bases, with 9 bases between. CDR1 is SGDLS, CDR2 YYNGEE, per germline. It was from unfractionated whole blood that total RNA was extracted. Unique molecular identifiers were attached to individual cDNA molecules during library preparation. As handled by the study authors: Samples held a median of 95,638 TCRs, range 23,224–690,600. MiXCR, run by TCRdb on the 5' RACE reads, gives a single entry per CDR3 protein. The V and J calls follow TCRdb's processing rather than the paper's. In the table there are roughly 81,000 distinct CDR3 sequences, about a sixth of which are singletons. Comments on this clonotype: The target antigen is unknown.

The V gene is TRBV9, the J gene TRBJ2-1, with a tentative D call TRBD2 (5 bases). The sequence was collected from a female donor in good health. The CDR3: CASSVAPGNNEQFF. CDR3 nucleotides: TGTGCCAGCAGCGTAGCTCCGGGGAACAATGAGCAGTTCTTC.